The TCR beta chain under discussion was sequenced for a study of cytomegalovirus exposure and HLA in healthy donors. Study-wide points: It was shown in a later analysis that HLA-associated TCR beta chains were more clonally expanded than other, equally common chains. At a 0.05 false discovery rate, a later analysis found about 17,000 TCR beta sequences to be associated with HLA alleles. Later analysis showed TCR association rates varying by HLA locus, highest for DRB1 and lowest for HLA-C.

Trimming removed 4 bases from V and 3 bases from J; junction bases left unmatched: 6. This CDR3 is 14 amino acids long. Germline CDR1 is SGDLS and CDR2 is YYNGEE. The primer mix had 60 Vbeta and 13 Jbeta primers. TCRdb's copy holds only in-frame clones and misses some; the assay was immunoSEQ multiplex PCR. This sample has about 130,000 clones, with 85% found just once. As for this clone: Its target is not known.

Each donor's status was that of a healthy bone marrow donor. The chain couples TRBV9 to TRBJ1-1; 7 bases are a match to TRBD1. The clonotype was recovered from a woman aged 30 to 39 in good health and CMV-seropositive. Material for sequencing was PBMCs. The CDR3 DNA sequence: TGTGCCAGCAGCCCTGCGGGGACAGACACTGAAGCTTTCTTT. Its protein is CASSPAGTDTEAFF.